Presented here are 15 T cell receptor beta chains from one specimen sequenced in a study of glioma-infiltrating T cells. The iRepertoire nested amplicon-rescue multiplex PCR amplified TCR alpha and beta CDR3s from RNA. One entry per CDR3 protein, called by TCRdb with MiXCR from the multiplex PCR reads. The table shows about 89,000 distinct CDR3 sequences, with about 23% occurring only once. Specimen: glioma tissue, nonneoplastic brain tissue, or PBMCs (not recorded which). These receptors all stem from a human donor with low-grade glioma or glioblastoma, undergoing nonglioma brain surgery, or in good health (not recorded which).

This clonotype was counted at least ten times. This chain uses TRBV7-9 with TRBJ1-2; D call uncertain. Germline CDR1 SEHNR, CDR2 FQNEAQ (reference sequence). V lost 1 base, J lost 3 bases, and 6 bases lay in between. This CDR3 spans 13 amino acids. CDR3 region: CASSLEPDYGYTF. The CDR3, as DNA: TGTGCCAGCAGCTTAGAGCCTGACTATGGCTACACCTTC.

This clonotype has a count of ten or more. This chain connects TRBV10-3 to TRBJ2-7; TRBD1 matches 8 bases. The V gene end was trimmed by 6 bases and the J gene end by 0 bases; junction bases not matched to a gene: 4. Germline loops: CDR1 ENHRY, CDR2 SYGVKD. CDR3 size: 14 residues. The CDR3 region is CAIRAGTGSYEQYF. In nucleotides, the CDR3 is TGTGCCATCAGGGCCGGGACAGGCTCCTACGAGCAGTACTTC.

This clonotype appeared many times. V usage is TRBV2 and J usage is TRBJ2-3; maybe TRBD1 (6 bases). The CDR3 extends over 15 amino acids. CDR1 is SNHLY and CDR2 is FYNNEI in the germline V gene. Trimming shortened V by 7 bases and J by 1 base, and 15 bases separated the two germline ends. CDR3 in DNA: TGTGCCAGCACCCCGAACAGGGTTGGCACAGATACGCAGTATTTT. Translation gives CASTPNRVGTDTQYF. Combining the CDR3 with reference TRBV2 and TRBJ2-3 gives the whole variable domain EPEVTQTPSHQVTQMGQEVILRCVPISNHLYFYWYRQILGQKVEFLVSFYNNEISEKSEIFDDQFSVERPDGSNFTLKIRSTKLEDSAMYFCASTPNRVGTDTQYFGPGTRLTVL.

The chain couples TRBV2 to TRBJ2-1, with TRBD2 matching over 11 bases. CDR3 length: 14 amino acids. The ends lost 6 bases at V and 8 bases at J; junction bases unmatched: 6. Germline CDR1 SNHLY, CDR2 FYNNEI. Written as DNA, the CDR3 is TGTGCCAGCAGCCTGACTAGCGGGATCGATGAGCAGTTCTTC. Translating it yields CASSLTSGIDEQFF.

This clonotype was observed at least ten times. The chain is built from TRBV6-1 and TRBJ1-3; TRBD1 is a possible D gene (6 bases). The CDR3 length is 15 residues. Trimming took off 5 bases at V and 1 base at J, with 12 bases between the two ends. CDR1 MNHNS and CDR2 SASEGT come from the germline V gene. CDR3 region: CASSSPRGSGNTIYF. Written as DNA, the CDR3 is TGTGCCAGCAGTTCACCTAGGGGGTCTGGAAACACCATATATTTT.

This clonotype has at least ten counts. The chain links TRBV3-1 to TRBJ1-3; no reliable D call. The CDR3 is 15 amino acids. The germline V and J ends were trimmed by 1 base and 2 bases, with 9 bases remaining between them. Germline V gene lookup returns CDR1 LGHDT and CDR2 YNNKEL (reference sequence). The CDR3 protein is CASSQGRLTGNTIYF. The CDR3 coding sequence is TGTGCCAGCAGCCAAGGGAGGCTGACTGGAAACACCATATATTTT. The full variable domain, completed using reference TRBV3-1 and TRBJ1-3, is DTAVSQTPKYLVTQMGNDKSIKCEQNLGHDTMYWYKQDSKKFLKIMFSYNNKELIINETVPNRFSPKSPDKAHLNLHINSLELGDSAVYFCASSQGRLTGNTIYFGEGSWLTVV.

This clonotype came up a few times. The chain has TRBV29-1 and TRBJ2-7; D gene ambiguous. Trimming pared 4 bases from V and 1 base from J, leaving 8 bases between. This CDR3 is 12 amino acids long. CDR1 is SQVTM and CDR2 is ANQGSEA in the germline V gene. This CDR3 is CSVGLPSYEQYF. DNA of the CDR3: TGCAGCGTTGGACTGCCATCCTACGAGCAGTACTTC.

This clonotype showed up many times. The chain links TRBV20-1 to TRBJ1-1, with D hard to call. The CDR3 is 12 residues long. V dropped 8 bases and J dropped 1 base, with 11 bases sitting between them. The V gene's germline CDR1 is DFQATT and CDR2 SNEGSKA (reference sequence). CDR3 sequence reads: CSQTRTNTEAFF. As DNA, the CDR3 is TGCAGTCAAACACGCACGAACACTGAAGCTTTCTTT.

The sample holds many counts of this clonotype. The CDR3: CASGKGQRTARTQYF. The CDR3 coding sequence is TGTGCCAGCGGCAAAGGACAGAGAACCGCCCGGACCCAGTACTTC. The genes are TRBV27 and TRBJ2-5, with a weak D call TRBD1 (6 bases). CDR3 length: 15 residues. Per germline, CDR1 MNHEY and CDR2 SMNVEV (reference sequence). V gave up 8 bases and J gave up 7 bases, with 23 bases separating them.

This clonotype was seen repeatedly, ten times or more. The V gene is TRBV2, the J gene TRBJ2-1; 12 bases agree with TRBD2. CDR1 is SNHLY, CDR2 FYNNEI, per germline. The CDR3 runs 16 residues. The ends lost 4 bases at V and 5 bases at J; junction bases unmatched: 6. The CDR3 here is CASSGYLAGGNNEQFF. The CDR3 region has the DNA TGTGCCAGCAGTGGTTACCTAGCGGGAGGGAACAATGAGCAGTTCTTC.

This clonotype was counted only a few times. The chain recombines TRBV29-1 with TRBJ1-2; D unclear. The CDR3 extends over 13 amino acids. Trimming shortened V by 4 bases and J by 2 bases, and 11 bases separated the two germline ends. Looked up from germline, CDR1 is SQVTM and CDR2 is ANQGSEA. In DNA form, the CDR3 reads TGCAGCGTTGGTAGGCAGGAGAACTATGGCTACACCTTC. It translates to CSVGRQENYGYTF. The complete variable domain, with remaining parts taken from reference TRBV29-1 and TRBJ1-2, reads SAVISQKPSRDICQRGTSLTIQCQVDSQVTMMFWYRQQPGQSLTLIATANQGSEATYESGFVIDKFPISRPNLTFSTLTVSNMSPEDSSIYLCSVGRQENYGYTFGSGTRLTVV.

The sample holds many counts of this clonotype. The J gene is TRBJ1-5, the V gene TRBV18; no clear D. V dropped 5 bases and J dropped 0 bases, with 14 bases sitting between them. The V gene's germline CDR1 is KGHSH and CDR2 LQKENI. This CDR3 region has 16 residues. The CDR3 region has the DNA TGTGCCAGCTCAGCTATTCAGGAACCTAGCAATCAGCCCCAGCATTTT. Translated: CASSAIQEPSNQPQHF.

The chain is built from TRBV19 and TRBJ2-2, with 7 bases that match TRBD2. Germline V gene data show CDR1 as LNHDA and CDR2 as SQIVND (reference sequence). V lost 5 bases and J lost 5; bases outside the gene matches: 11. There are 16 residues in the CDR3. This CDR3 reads CASSPSGVLGTGELFF. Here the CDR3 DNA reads TGTGCCAGTAGTCCCAGCGGGGTCCTCGGGACCGGGGAGCTGTTTTTT. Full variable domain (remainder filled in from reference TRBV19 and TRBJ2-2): DGGITQSPKYLFRKEGQNVTLSCEQNLNHDAMYWYRQDPGQGLRLIYYSQIVNDFQKGDIAEGYSVSREKKESFPLTVTSAQKNPTAFYLCASSPSGVLGTGELFFGEGSRLTVL.

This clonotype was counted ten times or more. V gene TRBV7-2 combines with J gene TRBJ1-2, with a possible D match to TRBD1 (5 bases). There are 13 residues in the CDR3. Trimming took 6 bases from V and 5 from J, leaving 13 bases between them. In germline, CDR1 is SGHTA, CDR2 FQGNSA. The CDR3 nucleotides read TGTGCCAGCAGAAACGTGGGGGGGTATGGCTACACCTTC. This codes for CASRNVGGYGYTF.

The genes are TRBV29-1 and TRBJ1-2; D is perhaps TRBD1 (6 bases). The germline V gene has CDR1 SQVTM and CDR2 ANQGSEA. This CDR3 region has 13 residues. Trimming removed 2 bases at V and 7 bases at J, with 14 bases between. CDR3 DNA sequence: TGCAGCGTTGAACAAAAGGGGGACGGTGGCTACACCTTC. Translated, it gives CSVEQKGDGGYTF. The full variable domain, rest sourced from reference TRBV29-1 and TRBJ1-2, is SAVISQKPSRDICQRGTSLTIQCQVDSQVTMMFWYRQQPGQSLTLIATANQGSEATYESGFVIDKFPISRPNLTFSTLTVSNMSPEDSSIYLCSVEQKGDGGYTFGSGTRLTVV.